This TCR beta chain was recorded in a study of vaccination and CD4 T cells after COVID-19 (dated 2022 in TCRdb). Describing the broader study: Convalescent patients had a positive SARS-CoV-2 result on nasal swab PCR, and of these patients, about ten had mild disease and one had severe disease. In nine to eleven COVID-19 convalescent patients and a handful of infection-naive healthy vaccine recipients, researchers compared the spike-specific CD4+ TCR repertoire from before mRNA vaccination with the repertoire from after. Post-COVID blood samples were collected from convalescent patients a median of approximately 100 days after diagnosis, with a range of about 30 to 161 days. Control cultures received a CEFX viral epitope pool as the positive control, an HIV-1 Nef peptide pool as the negative control, or no peptide. Post-vaccine blood samples were taken a median of roughly 75 days after the second vaccine dose, with a range of about 13 to 241 days. Six males and four females were included in the convalescent cohort, with two Hispanic individuals, seven Caucasians, two Asians and one multiracial person represented. Overlapping spike peptide pools from SARS-CoV-2 and from the common cold coronaviruses HCoV-NL63, HCoV-OC43 and HCoV-229E were used as culture stimuli. Participants received two doses of either the Pfizer-BioNTech BNT162b2 vaccine (n=8) or the Moderna mRNA-1273 vaccine (n=2).

The V and J ends are trimmed by 7 bases and 7 bases, leaving 17 bases between them. Spanning cysteine to phenylalanine, the CDR3 consists of 13 amino acids. Only the CDR3 DNA stays, 39 bases, in frame from base 1. From the germline V gene (reference sequence), CDR1 is DFQATT and CDR2 is SNEGSKA. The intended sense of this specimen's treatment or condition label: approximately 11-day PBMC culture with coronavirus spike peptide pools or control peptides (ViraFEST assay). The study used the ViraFEST assay, which expanded antigen-specific T cells with peptide pools and then identified expanded clonotypes by TCR sequencing. The convalescent patients' positive SARS-CoV-2 PCR tests were from March to December 2020, which was before the Alpha, Beta and Delta variants emerged in the United States. PBMCs were cultured at a few million per well in IMDM supplemented with roughly 5.2% human AB serum and 9.5 to 10 IU/ml IL-2, with approximately 9.5 ug/ml peptide pools added. Half of the culture medium was replaced with fresh IL-2-containing medium on days 3 and 7. After 10 days of culture, CD4+ T cells were isolated by negative selection using the EasySep CD4+ T cell isolation kit. PBMCs were separated from whole blood using Ficoll-Paque Plus gradient centrifugation and then either used fresh or cryopreserved at -140C. Culture conditions were generally each tested in triplicate wells.

The library was obtained by PCR. DNA from cultured CD4+ T cells underwent TCR sequencing with the Oncomine TCR Beta short-read assay at the Johns Hopkins FTIC core. Genomic DNA was extracted from the cultured CD4+ T cells with the QIAamp micro DNA kit. The Oncomine TCR Beta libraries from cultured CD4+ T cells were pooled using unique dual indexes and then sequenced on an Illumina iSeq 100. From the authors' description of their analysis: Non-productive sequences were removed, and CDR3s not starting with C, not ending with F or W, or shorter than 7 amino acids were discarded. Antigen-specific clonotypes were identified with the MANAFEST web application by comparing peptide-stimulated wells with reference and other culture wells. An FDR below 0.05, an odds ratio above 5, and a productive frequency above 0.1% in at least two of three replicate wells were required for clones to be considered positive. A clonotype counted as cross-reactive if it showed significant expansion both in the SARS-CoV-2 spike wells and in at least one common cold coronavirus spike condition. Using R version 3.6.1, CDR3 homology was evaluated through Levenshtein distances (stringdist) along with unrooted phylogenetic trees (ape). TCRdb took the public reads, trimmed them with fastp at Q25, ran MiXCR for clone calling and kept in-frame beta chains. Each CDR3 protein gets just one entry, which takes the most common genes and DNA from the rows behind it. What appears here as the V and J calls and clone size reflects TCRdb's work, not the paper's. This sample comprises 11,000 or so distinct CDR3 sequences, 54% of them detected only once. About 10% of the sample is held by the ten biggest clonotypes.

What the work shows at the level of the full study, not this receptor alone: Although the median number of SARS-CoV-2-reactive clonotypes went up from around 19 after infection to 30 to 45 after vaccination, the increase was not significant. Of the vaccine-specific clones found in convalescent patients, nearly all (304 of 307) were mono-reactive for SARS-CoV-2 spike instead of being cross-reactive with common cold coronaviruses. Among convalescent patients, a median around 86% of the SARS-CoV-2-reactive clones seen after vaccination appeared only after vaccination, which suggests priming specific to the vaccine. Only a relatively small number of convalescent patients were included in the study, and early timepoints following natural infection were not analyzed.

A note on this clonotype: Its binding antigen is unknown. Base qualities are not recorded, but no much larger clone differs from it by a single base.

Sequenced input: CD4+ T cells from blood, cultured in vitro. The clonotype was recovered from a human donor who had recovered from COVID-19. The rearrangement combines TRBV20-1 with TRBJ1-5; TRBD1 is possibly the D segment (6 matching bases). The DNA is TGCAGTGTCCCCCCGCTACAGGGACAGCCCCAGCATTTT. Its translation is CSVPPLQGQPQHF.